This T cell receptor beta chain came from a study of a mutant IDH1 vaccine in newly diagnosed glioma. The table lists this clone with a few counts. The antigen is unknown. The germline CDR1 and CDR2 sequences are MDHEN and SYDVKM. This CDR3 is 15 amino acids long. V lost 8 bases to trimming and J lost 0 bases; unmatched junction nucleotides: 8. TCRdb's table, derived via immunoSEQ multiplex PCR, lists solely in-frame clones and lacks some. The repertoire holds roughly 48,000 clones, with 76% as singletons. This sample's time point: week 35, safety follow-up. All doses held 300 ug of mutant IDH1 20-mer peptide, with topical imiquimod.

The sequenced sample was PBMCs, obtained from a glioma patient whose treatment included an IDH1 peptide vaccine. This receptor was identified in a man aged 40-55 years with glioma. The V call is TRBV28, the J call TRBJ2-3; TRBD2 aligns across 7 bases. The CDR3 loop is CASPPSGSSTDTQYF. The DNA of the CDR3 is TGTGCCAGCCCTCCTAGCGGATCTAGCACAGATACGCAGTATTTT.